The T cell receptor (beta chain) under discussion was sequenced for a study of blood T cell repertoires in COVID-19. Study information: COVID-19 samples from acute and convalescent phases originated in the United States, Italy and Spain. PBMCs, B-cell-depleted T cells, or T cells were the source of the cDNA or gDNA that made up the material.

Original analysis: From reference gene primer amplification, estimates of nucleated cell counts were derived. The repertoire was sequenced with immunoSEQ multiplex PCR; TCRdb's copy has only in-frame clones and lacks some. V and J calls and clone size follow that table, whereas D and trimming were derived from the DNA. The sample holds just over 650,000 clones; around 90% are singletons and the top ten take more than 0.25%. The receptor comes from a woman aged 18-29 years with acute or convalescent COVID-19. Input material: peripheral blood.

The CDR3 spells CASSLVVSLAGAYNEQFF. CDR3 DNA: TGTGCCAGCAGCTTAGTTGTTTCACTAGCGGGGGCCTACAATGAGCAGTTCTTC. The V and J genes are TRBV7-6 and TRBJ2-1; 11 bases match TRBD2. Germline CDR1 reads SGHVS; CDR2 reads FNYEAQ. The CDR3 consists of 18 residues. Losses at the gene ends were 1 base for V and 2 bases for J; bases not matched to a gene: 7.